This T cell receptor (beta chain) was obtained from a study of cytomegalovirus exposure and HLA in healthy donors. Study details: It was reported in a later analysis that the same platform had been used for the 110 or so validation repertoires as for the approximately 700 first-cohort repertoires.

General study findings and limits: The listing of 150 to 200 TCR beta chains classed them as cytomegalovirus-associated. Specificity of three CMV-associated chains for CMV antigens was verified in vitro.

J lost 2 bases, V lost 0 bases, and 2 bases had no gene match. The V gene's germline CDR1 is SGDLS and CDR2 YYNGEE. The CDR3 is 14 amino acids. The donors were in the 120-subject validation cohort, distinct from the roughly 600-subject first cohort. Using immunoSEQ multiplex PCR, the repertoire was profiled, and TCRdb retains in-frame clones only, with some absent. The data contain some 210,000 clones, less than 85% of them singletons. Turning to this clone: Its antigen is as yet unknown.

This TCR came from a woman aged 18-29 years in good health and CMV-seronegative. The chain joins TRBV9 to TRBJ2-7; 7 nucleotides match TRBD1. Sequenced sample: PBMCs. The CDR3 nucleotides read TGTGCCAGCAGCGTAGGACAGGGACCCTACGAGCAGTACTTC. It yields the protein CASSVGQGPYEQYF.